The sequence of this T cell receptor (beta chain) was determined in a study of T cell changes during pregnancy in multiple sclerosis. CDR1 is MDHEN and CDR2 is SYDVKM in the germline V gene. This CDR3 has 11 amino acids. V was shortened by 6 bases and J by 6 bases, with 8 bases between the two germline ends. This clone appeared a single time. Assay used: immunoSEQ multiplex PCR; TCRdb lists only in-frame clones, some missing. Of 35,000 to 50,000 clones detected, 91% appear once; the ten largest clones hold roughly 1.8%. The sequence derives from a female donor in good health, enrolled as a control in a pregnancy study. J is TRBJ1-1 and V is TRBV28; D unclear. The input for sequencing was CD4+ T cells from peripheral blood mononuclear cells, taken after pregnancy. CDR3 coding DNA: TGTGCCAGCAGCGTAGTCTCTGAAGCTTTCTTT. This encodes CASSVVSEAFF.